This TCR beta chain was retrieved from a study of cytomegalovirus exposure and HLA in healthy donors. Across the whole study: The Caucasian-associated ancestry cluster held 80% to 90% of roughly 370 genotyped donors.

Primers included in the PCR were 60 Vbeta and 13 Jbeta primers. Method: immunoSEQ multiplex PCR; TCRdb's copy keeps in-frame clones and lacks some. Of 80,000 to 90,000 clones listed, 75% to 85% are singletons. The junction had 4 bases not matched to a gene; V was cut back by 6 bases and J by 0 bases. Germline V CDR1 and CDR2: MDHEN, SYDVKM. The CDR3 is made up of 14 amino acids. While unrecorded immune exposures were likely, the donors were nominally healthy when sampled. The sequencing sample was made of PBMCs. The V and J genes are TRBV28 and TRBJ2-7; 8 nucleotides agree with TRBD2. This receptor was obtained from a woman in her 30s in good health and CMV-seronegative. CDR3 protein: CASSNRGGSYEQYF. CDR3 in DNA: TGTGCCAGCAGCAACCGGGGGGGCTCCTACGAGCAGTACTTC.